This T cell receptor (beta chain) is drawn from a study of early T cells in non-severe SARS-CoV-2 infection. Germline CDR1 reads MDHEN; CDR2 reads SYDVKM. This CDR3 comprises 16 residues. Trimming left V 3 bases short and J 0 bases short, with 11 bases between. TCRdb used MiXCR to reprocess the 5' RACE reads, holding one entry per CDR3 protein. The sample consists of 50,000 to 65,000 distinct CDR3 sequences, around an eighth of them appearing once. The gene calls are TRBV28 and TRBJ2-2; D gene ambiguous. The source is an adult who was a healthcare worker with PCR-confirmed SARS-CoV-2 infection or an uninfected control (not recorded which). Sequencing was done on a sample of whole blood. Written as DNA, the CDR3 is TGTGCCAGCAGTTTGACTTCAAGCGCGAACACCGGGGAGCTGTTTTTT. It is translated as CASSLTSSANTGELFF.